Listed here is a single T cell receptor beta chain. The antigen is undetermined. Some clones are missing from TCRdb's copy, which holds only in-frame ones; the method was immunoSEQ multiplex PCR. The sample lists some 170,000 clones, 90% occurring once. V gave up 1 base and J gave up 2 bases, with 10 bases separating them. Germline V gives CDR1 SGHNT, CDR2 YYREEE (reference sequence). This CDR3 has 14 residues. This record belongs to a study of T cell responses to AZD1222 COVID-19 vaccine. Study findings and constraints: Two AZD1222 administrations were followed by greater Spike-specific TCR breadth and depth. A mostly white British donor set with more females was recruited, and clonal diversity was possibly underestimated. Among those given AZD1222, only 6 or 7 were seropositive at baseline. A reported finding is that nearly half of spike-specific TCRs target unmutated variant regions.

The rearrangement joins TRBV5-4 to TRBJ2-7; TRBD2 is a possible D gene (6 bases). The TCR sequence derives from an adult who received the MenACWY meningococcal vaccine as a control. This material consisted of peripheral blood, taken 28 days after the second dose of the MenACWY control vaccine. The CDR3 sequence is CASSLRDFPYEQYF. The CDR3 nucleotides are TGTGCCAGCAGCTTGAGGGACTTCCCCTACGAGCAGTACTTC. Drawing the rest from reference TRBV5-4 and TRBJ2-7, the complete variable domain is ETGVTQSPTHLIKTRGQQVTLRCSSQSGHNTVSWYQQALGQGPQFIFQYYREEENGRGNFPPRFSGLQFPNYSSELNVNALELDDSALYLCASSLRDFPYEQYFGPGTRLTVT.